This entry lists 22 T cell receptor beta chains sequenced from one sample in a study of cytomegalovirus exposure and HLA in healthy donors (TCRdb year 2017). The library was built by means of the immunoSEQ multiplex PCR assay. For the multiplex PCR, a mixture combining 60 forward primers for TCR Vbeta segments and 13 reverse primers for TCR Jbeta segments was used. TCRdb stores this immuneACCESS table with in-frame sequences only. Part of the clones is absent; in the studies checked, under half of the shortfall reflects unresolved V genes, and no reason is known for the rest. This sample holds some 93,000 clones; roughly a tenth were observed only once. Of the sample, approximately 5.1% is held by the ten largest clones. The sample consisted of PBMCs. The source of these receptors is a man in his fifties or sixties in good health and CMV-seropositive.

Many counts were recorded for this clone. The rearrangement joins TRBV6-5 to TRBJ2-7, with D perhaps matching TRBD1 (6 bases). V shed 6 bases and J shed 4 bases, with 16 bases lying between them. Germline-derived CDR1 and CDR2 are MNHEY and SVGAGI. The CDR3 has 14 amino acids. The CDR3: CASSRSGERYEQYF. In DNA, the CDR3 is TGTGCCAGCAGCCGGTCAGGGGAGAGATACGAGCAGTACTTC.

The gene calls are TRBV18 and TRBJ1-3; D remains ambiguous. The CDR3 spans 17 residues. The germline V gene has CDR1 KGHSH and CDR2 LQKENI. V was clipped by 0 bases and J by 0 bases, with 12 bases between them. The CDR3 DNA reads TGTGCCAGCTCACCACCGTCTCGGAGAGTCTCTGGAAACACCATATATTTT. It is translated as CASSPPSRRVSGNTIYF.

The chain links TRBV25-1 to TRBJ2-7, with 10 bases lining up with TRBD1. With 1 base clipped from V and 3 bases from J, the junction kept 3 bases outside the gene matches. In germline, CDR1 is MGHDK, CDR2 SYGVNS. This CDR3 has 15 amino acids. The chain's CDR3 is CASSESGDRGYEQYF. In nucleotides, the CDR3 is TGTGCCAGCAGTGAATCCGGGGACAGGGGCTACGAGCAGTACTTC.

The sample holds a few counts of this clone. This chain connects TRBV27 to TRBJ1-6, with D unresolved. Looked up from germline, CDR1 is MNHEY and CDR2 is SMNVEV (reference sequence). The V and J ends lost 7 bases and 1 base respectively, with 11 bases between them. There are 15 residues in the CDR3. CDR3: CASKRRESYNSPLHF. The CDR3 DNA follows: TGTGCCAGCAAAAGAAGGGAGTCCTATAATTCACCCCTCCACTTT.

This clone was counted only a few times. This chain connects TRBV7-2 to TRBJ2-7; 7 bases align to TRBD2. CDR1 is SGHTA and CDR2 is FQGNSA in the germline V gene. The CDR3 runs to 14 residues. V trimming: 1 base; J trimming: 0 bases; junction bases outside the gene matches: 0. In DNA form, the CDR3 reads TGTGCCAGCAGCTTAGGGGACTACTCCTACGAGCAGTACTTC. It translates to CASSLGDYSYEQYF.

This chain joins TRBV19 and TRBJ1-1; 8 bases align to TRBD1. Germline CDR1 reads LNHDA; CDR2 reads SQIVND (reference sequence). The trim removed 5 bases at V and 1 base at J, leaving 12 bases unmatched. The CDR3 covers 17 residues. In DNA, the CDR3 is TGTGCCAGTAGTCTATATGCCCCGGGACAGGAGAACACTGAAGCTTTCTTT. As protein: CASSLYAPGQENTEAFF.

The chain links TRBV5-4 to TRBJ1-1, with TRBD1 identical over 9 bases. Germline loops: CDR1 SGHNT, CDR2 YYREEE (reference sequence). The CDR3 has 15 amino acids. Unmatched junction bases numbered 9, after V lost 5 bases and J lost 4 bases. The CDR3 region has the DNA TGTGCCAGCAGAACGGGACAGGGATTGGGCACTGAAGCTTTCTTT. This gives the protein CASRTGQGLGTEAFF.

V gene TRBV30 combines with J gene TRBJ1-1; D not resolved. The ends were cut back, 0 bases at V and 1 base at J, with 3 bases in the middle. The CDR3 loop spans 12 amino acids. CDR1 GTSNPN and CDR2 SVGIG come from the germline V gene (reference sequence). The CDR3 is CAWSVANTEAFF. The CDR3 bases are TGTGCCTGGAGTGTAGCGAACACTGAAGCTTTCTTT.

This clone was found a few times. The chain carries TRBV2 and TRBJ2-2, with a possible D match to TRBD1 (6 bases). CDR1 is SNHLY and CDR2 is FYNNEI in the germline V gene. The CDR3 spans 19 residues. Deletions cut 8 bases from V and 1 base from J, with 26 bases between. Written as DNA, the CDR3 is TGTGCCAGCTTTTGGTCGGTTAGGGTGGGACAAAAGAACACCGGGGAGCTGTTTTTT. It encodes CASFWSVRVGQKNTGELFF.

This clone was observed a handful of times. The chain couples TRBV5-1 to TRBJ2-5; 7 bases line up with TRBD1. The CDR3 extends over 13 amino acids. The V and J ends lost 2 bases and 3 bases, in that order; junction bases with no gene match: 1. Germline assignment: CDR1 SGHRS and CDR2 YFSETQ. The CDR3 coding sequence is TGCGCCAGCAGCTTCGGGACAGAAGAGACCCAGTACTTC. This encodes CASSFGTEETQYF.

This clone has just a few counts. The V gene is TRBV2, the J gene TRBJ2-5, with 10 bases that match TRBD2. The V gene end was trimmed by 4 bases and the J gene end by 5 bases; junction bases not matched to a gene: 4. This CDR3 is built from 14 residues. Germline V gene lookup returns CDR1 SNHLY and CDR2 FYNNEI. The CDR3: CASSGRAGGETQYF. The CDR3 bases are TGTGCCAGCAGTGGGAGAGCGGGAGGGGAGACCCAGTACTTC.

V gene TRBV2 combines with J gene TRBJ2-6, with 13 positions matching TRBD2. Germline V CDR1 and CDR2: SNHLY, FYNNEI. The CDR3 has 16 amino acids. The V gene end was trimmed by 9 bases and the J gene end by 4 bases; junction bases not matched to a gene: 6. This chain's CDR3 is CARGTSGAEGANVLTF. CDR3 in DNA: TGTGCCAGGGGGACTAGCGGGGCGGAAGGGGCCAACGTCCTGACTTTC.

The V call is TRBV4-1, the J call TRBJ2-3; TRBD2 is a possible D gene (6 bases). Deletions cut 8 bases from V and 5 bases from J, with 17 bases between. Germline V gene data show CDR1 as MGHRA and CDR2 as YSYEKL. The CDR3 loop spans 14 amino acids. Here the CDR3 reads CASSGAPAQDTQYF. CDR3 in DNA: TGCGCCAGCTCGGGAGCTCCCGCACAAGATACGCAGTATTTT.

The gene calls are TRBV7-8 and TRBJ2-5; 9 bases agree with TRBD2. The CDR3 runs to 16 residues. Germline CDR1 is SGHVS and CDR2 is FQNEAQ. V was clipped by 1 base and J by 4 bases; unmatched bases: 7. The CDR3 region has the DNA TGTGCCAGCAGCTTAGTCGGAGGAGCGGGAGGAGAGACCCAGTACTTC. Protein sequence: CASSLVGGAGGETQYF.

V is TRBV5-4 and J is TRBJ2-1; TRBD1 might be the D (6 bases). The CDR3 runs 16 residues. The V and J ends lost 4 bases and 6 bases respectively, with 20 bases between them. The germline gives CDR1 SGHNT, CDR2 YYREEE (reference sequence). CDR3 in amino acids: CASSKPGQGMTNEQFF. The CDR3 nucleotides read TGTGCCAGCAGCAAACCGGGACAAGGAATGACCAATGAGCAGTTCTTC.

This clone was seen only a few times. The V call is TRBV27, the J call TRBJ2-1; 8 bases agree with TRBD1. CDR1 is MNHEY and CDR2 is SMNVEV in the germline V gene (reference sequence). This CDR3 has 15 residues. The V segment lost 5 bases and the J segment 2 bases; nucleotides outside the gene matches: 5. The CDR3 protein is CASSVGQGPYNEQFF. For the CDR3, the DNA is TGTGCCAGCAGTGTCGGACAGGGTCCCTACAATGAGCAGTTCTTC.

This clone was detected only a few times. The V and J genes are TRBV7-6 and TRBJ1-4; possible D gene TRBD1, 5 bases. V lost 3 bases, J lost 9 bases, and 11 bases lay in between. The germline V gene encodes CDR1 SGHVS and CDR2 FNYEAQ. CDR3 length: 13 amino acids. The CDR3 reads CASSLGGIQKLFF. The CDR3 DNA reads as TGTGCCAGCAGCTTGGGGGGGATTCAAAAACTGTTTTTT.

This clone was observed at least ten times. The chain is built from TRBV7-6 and TRBJ2-2; 8 positions match TRBD2. CDR3 length: 16 residues. The germline V gene encodes CDR1 SGHVS and CDR2 FNYEAQ. The ends lost 1 base at V and 6 bases at J; junction bases unmatched: 7. The CDR3 nucleotides read TGTGCCAGCAGCTTAGTACCCAGCGGGAGAGCCGGGGAGCTGTTTTTT. Translation: CASSLVPSGRAGELFF.

This clone turned up a few times. V usage is TRBV30 and J usage is TRBJ2-7; 7 bases fit TRBD1. The germline V gene encodes CDR1 GTSNPN and CDR2 SVGIG (reference sequence). CDR3 length: 14 amino acids. The trim removed 2 bases at V and 2 bases at J, leaving 6 bases unmatched. As DNA, the CDR3 is TGTGCCTGGAGTTCGGGACAGCTTACCTACGAGCAGTACTTC. Translating gives CAWSSGQLTYEQYF.

The chain recombines TRBV11-1 with TRBJ1-2, with TRBD1 identical over 7 bases. Germline loops: CDR1 SGHAT, CDR2 FQDESV (reference sequence). This CDR3 is built from 14 residues. V was pared by 5 bases and J by 3 bases, with 6 bases of the junction left unmatched. CDR3 sequence: CASSQGDHDYGYTF. The DNA for the CDR3 is TGTGCCAGCAGCCAGGGGGACCACGACTATGGCTACACCTTC.

This rearrangement joins TRBV5-1 to TRBJ2-1; maybe TRBD2 (7 bases). Germline assignment: CDR1 SGHRS and CDR2 YFSETQ. The CDR3 runs to 16 residues. V lost 1 base, J lost 7 bases, and 18 bases lay in between. CDR3 protein: CASSLRPARGANEQFF. In DNA form, the CDR3 reads TGCGCCAGCAGCTTGAGGCCAGCCCGGGGGGCAAATGAGCAGTTCTTC.

This clone has a handful of counts. This sequence joins TRBV19 and TRBJ1-1; 8 nucleotides match TRBD1. The CDR3 consists of 14 residues. Germline V gene lookup returns CDR1 LNHDA and CDR2 SQIVND (reference sequence). J lost 1 base, V lost 7 bases, and 5 bases had no gene match. The CDR3 loop is CASTLTGANTEAFF. CDR3 in DNA: TGTGCCAGTACCTTGACAGGGGCGAACACTGAAGCTTTCTTT.